Shown below are 9 T cell receptor beta chains from a single sample sequenced in a study of CD8+ T cells in alopecia areata. As for treatment: oral pan-JAK inhibitor, 5-10 mg twice daily. Once RNA had been extracted, it was reverse transcribed into cDNA to act as the sequencing template. TCRdb's table, derived via immunoSEQ multiplex PCR, lists solely in-frame clones and lacks some. This sample yields 150,000 to 250,000 clones, of which roughly three fifths are seen a single time; about 3% belongs to the top ten. The sample consisted of CD4+ T cells sorted from blood, taken at week 4, from a patient treated with tofacitinib. Source of these receptors: a human donor with alopecia areata.

This chain joins TRBV29-1 and TRBJ1-2; TRBD1 is a possible D gene (5 bases). V was shortened by 2 bases and J by 8 bases, with 15 bases between the two germline ends. Per the germline V gene, CDR1 is SQVTM and CDR2 is ANQGSEA. The CDR3 consists of 13 residues. In DNA, the CDR3 is TGCAGCGTTGAAATGAGGCAGGGTCCCGGCTACACCTTC. This codes for CSVEMRQGPGYTF.

The chain couples TRBV2 to TRBJ2-1; 10 positions agree with TRBD1. The CDR3 is made up of 15 amino acids. With V trimmed by 1 base and J by 7 bases, 4 bases remained unmatched. Germline V gene data show CDR1 as SNHLY and CDR2 as FYNNEI. CDR3: CASSEGGQGRNEQFF. Here the CDR3 DNA reads TGTGCCAGCAGTGAAGGGGGACAGGGGCGGAATGAGCAGTTCTTC. Supplemented by reference TRBV2 and TRBJ2-1, the full variable domain reads EPEVTQTPSHQVTQMGQEVILRCVPISNHLYFYWYRQILGQKVEFLVSFYNNEISEKSEIFDDQFSVERPDGSNFTLKIRSTKLEDSAMYFCASSEGGQGRNEQFFGPGTRLTVL.

J is TRBJ2-5 and V is TRBV4-3, with D perhaps assigned TRBD1 or TRBD2 (7 bases each). In germline, CDR1 is LGHNA, CDR2 YSLEER. The CDR3 is 15 amino acids. The germline V and J ends were trimmed by 0 bases and 5 bases, with 13 bases remaining between them. The CDR3 DNA sequence: TGCGCCAGCAGCCAAGAAAGACAGGGAGGGGAGACCCAGTACTTC. Residues: CASSQERQGGETQYF.

V is TRBV2 and J is TRBJ2-6; TRBD1 matches 7 bases. With V trimmed by 6 bases and J by 2 bases, 13 bases remained unmatched. This CDR3 is 18 amino acids long. Germline CDR1 reads SNHLY; CDR2 reads FYNNEI. CDR3 coding DNA: TGTGCCAGCAGGGCCTCTTACATAGACAGGGCTGGGGCCAACGTCCTGACTTTC. It encodes CASRASYIDRAGANVLTF.

The V call is TRBV25-1, the J call TRBJ1-2; no reliable D call. The germline V and J ends were trimmed by 3 bases and 1 base, with 9 bases remaining between them. CDR1 is MGHDK and CDR2 is SYGVNS in the germline V gene. The CDR3 is made up of 14 amino acids. The CDR3 region is CASSDPELNYGYTF. CDR3 coding DNA: TGTGCCAGCAGTGACCCGGAACTTAACTATGGCTACACCTTC.

The chain uses TRBV29-1 and TRBJ1-1; no firm D call. CDR1 is SQVTM, CDR2 ANQGSEA, per germline. CDR3 size: 12 residues. V shed 7 bases and J shed 5 bases, with 14 bases lying between them. The CDR3 DNA sequence: TGCAGCGGGTCGCCCGGCCGGACTGAAGCTTTCTTT. Amino acids: CSGSPGRTEAFF.

This sequence joins TRBV30 and TRBJ2-1, with a tentative D call TRBD1 (6 bases). Trimming pared 5 bases from V and 9 bases from J, leaving 14 bases between. Germline-derived CDR1 and CDR2 are GTSNPN and SVGIG (reference sequence). This CDR3 is 12 amino acids long. The CDR3 is CAWDTGRGEQFF. The CDR3 DNA reads as TGTGCCTGGGACACAGGGCGAGGTGAGCAGTTCTTC.

This clone was found once. This chain links TRBV6-5 with TRBJ2-7; the D call may be TRBD1 or TRBD2 (5 bases each). Trimming cost V 4 bases and J 2 bases, with 18 bases left between them. Germline V gives CDR1 MNHEY, CDR2 SVGAGI. The CDR3 loop spans 16 amino acids. The CDR3 bases are TGTGCCAGCAGTTTCCAGACCGGGACGTACCCCTACGAGCAGTACTTC. Its translation: CASSFQTGTYPYEQYF.

J is TRBJ2-6 and V is TRBV5-6; no definite D call. This CDR3 contains 15 residues. Trimming removed 5 bases at V and 0 bases at J, with 9 bases between. Germline V gene data show CDR1 as SGHDT and CDR2 as YYEEEE. Here the CDR3 reads CASRLKLSGANVLTF. Here the CDR3 DNA reads TGTGCCAGCAGATTAAAACTCTCTGGGGCCAACGTCCTGACTTTC.